These 14 T cell receptor beta chains came from one sample sequenced in a study of beta chain features in type 1 diabetes. General study findings and limits: The study found moderately but significantly shorter TCRB CDR3s in all four CD4+ subsets of Type 1 diabetes patients.

The antigens these receptors bind are not known. Expressed TCRB transcripts got sequenced, as all isolated RNA was reverse transcribed. Here immunoSEQ multiplex PCR was the method, and the copy in TCRdb shows in-frame clones only, minus some. Altogether 640,000 or so clones are present, 13% being singletons, with the ten largest covering roughly 0.022%. The sample comprised naive CD4+ T cells from blood. These receptors were taken from a man younger than 35 with type 1 diabetes.

This clone was observed a few times. The chain combines TRBV6-5 with TRBJ2-2; D is unclear. Trimming pared 5 bases from V and 4 bases from J, leaving 2 bases between. CDR1 is MNHEY and CDR2 is SVGAGI in the germline V gene. This CDR3 region has 11 residues. The DNA of the CDR3 is TGTGCCAGCAGTAGCACCGGGGAGCTGTTTTTT. It specifies CASSSTGELFF.

The chain combines TRBV7-9 with TRBJ1-1; D remains unclear. V lost 4 bases and J lost 6, with 12 bases in between. The CDR3 contains 13 residues. Germline V gene data show CDR1 as SEHNR and CDR2 as FQNEAQ (reference sequence). The CDR3 sequence: CASSSHSVPEAFF. CDR3 nucleotides: TGTGCCAGCAGCTCCCACAGCGTACCTGAAGCTTTCTTT.

The sample holds a few counts of this clone. This chain links TRBV5-4 with TRBJ2-3; TRBD1 aligns across 8 bases. Germline V CDR1 and CDR2: SGHNT, YYREEE (reference sequence). The trim removed 0 bases at V and 0 bases at J, leaving 6 bases unmatched. The CDR3 sequence is 17 residues long. CDR3 amino acids: CASSLVGQGRSTDTQYF. For the CDR3, the DNA is TGTGCCAGCAGCTTGGTTGGACAGGGACGAAGCACAGATACGCAGTATTTT.

CDR3: CATSRDLDEKLFF. CDR3 bases: TGTGCCACCAGCAGAGATTTGGACGAAAAACTGTTTTTT. This sequence joins TRBV15 and TRBJ1-4; no definite D call. V lost 0 bases to trimming and J lost 8 bases, with 7 bases between them. The CDR3 has 13 amino acids. CDR1 and CDR2 (germline): LNHNV, YYDKDF (reference sequence). The variable domain in full, completed from reference TRBV15 and TRBJ1-4, reads DAMVIQNPRYQVTQFGKPVTLSCSQTLNHNVMYWYQQKSSQAPKLLFHYYDKDFNNEADTPDNFQSRRPNTSFCFLDIRSPGLGDTAMYLCATSRDLDEKLFFGSGTQLSVL.

The genes are TRBV30 and TRBJ1-2; 8 nucleotides line up with TRBD1. This CDR3 spans 16 amino acids. The germline V gene has CDR1 GTSNPN and CDR2 SVGIG (reference sequence). V shed 8 bases, J shed 2 bases, and the junction held 16 bases outside the gene matches. The CDR3 coding sequence is TGTGCCGGATCCCCCGGACAGGGATTATTAAACTATGGCTACACCTTC. Amino acid sequence: CAGSPGQGLLNYGYTF.

The CDR3 is CASSLVGGGAANEQFF. Written as DNA, the CDR3 is TGTGCCAGCAGCTTAGTTGGCGGGGGGGCCGCCAATGAGCAGTTCTTC. V and J are TRBV7-2 and TRBJ2-1, with 9 positions matching TRBD2. The CDR3 is 16 residues long. Trimming removed 1 base from V and 6 bases from J; junction bases left unmatched: 7. Germline values: CDR1 SGHTA, CDR2 FQGNSA.

This chain connects TRBV6-5 to TRBJ1-5; possible D gene TRBD1, 6 bases. The CDR3 is 14 amino acids. Trimming took 2 bases from V and 6 from J, leaving 11 bases between them. Looked up from germline, CDR1 is MNHEY and CDR2 is SVGAGI. This CDR3 is CASSYEQGGQPQHF. In DNA, the CDR3 is TGTGCCAGCAGTTACGAACAGGGAGGTCAGCCCCAGCATTTT.

V and J are TRBV27 and TRBJ2-5; D not resolved. This CDR3 region has 15 residues. V lost 5 bases to trimming and J lost 3 bases, with 16 bases between them. Germline V lookup: CDR1 MNHEY, CDR2 SMNVEV (reference sequence). The CDR3 region is CASSPLRLWEETQYF. CDR3 nucleotides: TGTGCCAGCAGTCCCCTAAGATTGTGGGAAGAGACCCAGTACTTC.

The chain couples TRBV5-5 to TRBJ1-1, with D maybe TRBD1 (5 bases). V lost 6 bases, J lost 4 bases, and 13 bases lay in between. Looked up from germline, CDR1 is SGHKS and CDR2 is YYEKEE (reference sequence). The CDR3 sequence is 13 residues long. The CDR3 reads CASTPSGGTEAFF. The DNA for the CDR3 is TGTGCCAGCACCCCTAGTGGGGGCACTGAAGCTTTCTTT.

V gene TRBV4-1 combines with J gene TRBJ1-6, with D possibly being TRBD1 (5 bases). The CDR3 runs to 16 residues. V shed 6 bases and J shed 6 bases, with 18 bases lying between them. CDR1 and CDR2 (germline): MGHRA, YSYEKL. CDR3 residues: CASSRVPGVPNSPLHF. CDR3 DNA: TGCGCCAGCAGTCGCGTTCCGGGGGTTCCTAATTCACCCCTCCACTTT.

This rearrangement joins TRBV4-1 to TRBJ1-4; D is perhaps TRBD1 (5 bases). The CDR3 covers 16 residues. Trimming cost V 4 bases and J 3 bases, with 15 bases left between them. Germline-derived CDR1 and CDR2 are MGHRA and YSYEKL. CDR3 DNA: TGCGCCAGCAGCCTGGGGGTCAGGGAGGCTAATGAAAAACTGTTTTTT. Its protein product is CASSLGVREANEKLFF.

This clone was counted only a few times. The rearrangement joins TRBV7-2 to TRBJ2-5; TRBD2 agrees at 13 bases. V trimming: 4 bases; J trimming: 4 bases; junction bases outside the gene matches: 6. CDR1 is SGHTA and CDR2 is FQGNSA in the germline V gene. CDR3 length: 16 residues. The DNA of the CDR3 is TGTGCCAGCAGCTGGACTAGCGGGGGTTTCGGAGAGACCCAGTACTTC. Amino acids: CASSWTSGGFGETQYF.

This clone was detected only a few times. This sequence joins TRBV13 and TRBJ2-1, with D uncertain. The V gene lost 5 bases and the J gene lost 2 bases, with 10 bases spanning the gap. The germline CDR1 and CDR2 sequences are PRHDT and FYEKMQ (reference sequence). CDR3 length: 14 amino acids. Written as DNA, the CDR3 is TGTGCCAGCAGCCCTCGGAGAGCCTACAATGAGCAGTTCTTC. Translation gives CASSPRRAYNEQFF.

This chain links TRBV19 with TRBJ1-5; TRBD1 is a possible D gene (6 bases). Trimming removed 7 bases from V and 7 bases from J, with 14 bases in between. The CDR3 runs to 13 residues. The germline V gene encodes CDR1 LNHDA and CDR2 SQIVND (reference sequence). In DNA, the CDR3 is TGTGCCAGTAAGTTGGGGGCTCGGCAGCCCCAGCATTTT. Translation gives CASKLGARQPQHF.